This T cell receptor (beta chain) appears in the sequencing data of a study of blood T cells in healthy people across ages. Germline CDR1 KGHSH, CDR2 LQKENI. The CDR3 length is 14 residues. Between the trimmed V and J ends, which lost 4 bases and 1 base, there was a span of 7 bases. The count of this clonotype is one. Its antigen remains unidentified. Using a J-beta primer mix together with a sample-barcoded 5' primer, a second PCR was run for roughly 6 to 12 cycles. All cDNA molecules were each tagged by a template-switch adaptor with 12 random nucleotides. TCRdb analysed the 5' RACE reads with MiXCR anew, one entry per CDR3 protein. The top ten clones hold roughly two fifths of a sample with approximately 730,000 distinct CDR3 sequences, around half of them seen once. Study results and caveats: Without sorted subsets, naive and antigen-experienced compartments could not be conclusively compared.

Material: blood. This TCR was recovered from an older man in good health. The rearrangement uses TRBV18 and TRBJ2-2, with D unclear. This CDR3 is CASSRRENTGELFF. CDR3 DNA: TGTGCCAGCTCACGACGAGAGAACACCGGGGAGCTGTTTTTT.